This TCR beta chain was captured in a study of cytomegalovirus exposure and HLA in healthy donors. Profiled with immunoSEQ multiplex PCR; TCRdb holds only in-frame clones, not every one. The sample carries approximately 200,000 clones, more than 75% recorded once. Germline V gene data show CDR1 as SGHTA and CDR2 as FQGNSA. This CDR3 region has 13 residues. The V and J ends lost 6 bases and 5 bases respectively, with 13 bases between them. The source is a man aged 18 to 29 in good health and CMV-seropositive. The sample consisted of PBMCs. The V call is TRBV7-2, the J call TRBJ2-5; a possible D gene is TRBD2 (6 bases). CDR3 amino acids: CASSGSGSETQYF. DNA for the CDR3: TGTGCCAGCAGTGGGAGCGGGTCTGAGACCCAGTACTTC.